The 24 T cell receptor beta chains listed next were all sequenced from one sample in a study of identical twins. Each CDR3 protein gets one entry after TCRdb re-called the 5' RACE reads with MiXCR. This table has 1.5 million to 2 million distinct CDR3 sequences, about 32% appearing once. What was sequenced was cord blood. These receptors were obtained from a newborn girl in good health.

The chain employs TRBV5-1 and TRBJ2-3, with D possibly matching TRBD1 (7 bases). The V end lost 1 base, the J end lost 6 bases, and 12 bases lay between the germline ends. The CDR3 consists of 14 residues. Germline V lookup: CDR1 SGHRS, CDR2 YFSETQ. CDR3 sequence reads: CASSLWPGGDTQYF. The CDR3, as DNA: TGCGCCAGCAGCTTGTGGCCAGGGGGGGATACGCAGTATTTT.

V gene TRBV2 combines with J gene TRBJ2-3, with TRBD1 matching 7 bases. CDR1 is SNHLY and CDR2 is FYNNEI in the germline V gene. With 4 bases clipped from V and 0 bases from J, the junction kept 1 base outside the gene matches. The CDR3 has 14 residues. The CDR3 reads CASSGDSSTDTQYF. The CDR3 DNA is TGTGCCAGCAGTGGGGACAGCAGCACAGATACGCAGTATTTT.

The chain joins TRBV10-3 to TRBJ2-5; possibly TRBD1 for D (5 bases). CDR1 is ENHRY and CDR2 is SYGVKD in the germline V gene. V lost 3 bases, J lost 9 bases, and 17 bases lay in between. The CDR3 contains 14 residues. CDR3 amino acids: CAISDVGVQEPQYF. In nucleotides, the CDR3 is TGTGCCATCAGTGATGTAGGGGTCCAGGAGCCCCAGTACTTC.

This chain connects TRBV24-1 to TRBJ2-1; D remains unclear. The CDR3 length is 15 residues. V was pared by 1 base and J by 3 bases, with 9 bases between. Germline values: CDR1 KGHDR, CDR2 SFDVKD. Here the CDR3 reads CATSDFGSGYNEQFF. The CDR3 bases are TGTGCCACCAGTGATTTCGGGTCTGGCTACAATGAGCAGTTCTTC.

The genes are TRBV4-1 and TRBJ2-2; D is perhaps TRBD2 (6 bases). The CDR3 runs 17 residues. The V gene's germline CDR1 is MGHRA and CDR2 YSYEKL. Trimming left V 0 bases short and J 6 bases short, with 17 bases between. For the CDR3, the DNA is TGCGCCAGCAGCCAAGAACCCTCCGGGGTAGCGGCCGGGGAGCTGTTTTTT. As protein: CASSQEPSGVAAGELFF.

This chain links TRBV7-2 with TRBJ1-5, with unresolved D. The CDR3 spans 13 residues. With 7 bases removed from V and 3 bases from J, the gap between germline ends came to 10 bases. The germline gives CDR1 SGHTA, CDR2 FQGNSA. CDR3 in amino acids: CASNWADNQPQHF. The CDR3 DNA is TGTGCCAGCAACTGGGCCGACAATCAGCCCCAGCATTTT.

This chain's CDR3 is CASSQDLAGLYNEQFF. The CDR3 DNA sequence: TGTGCCAGCAGCCAAGATTTGGCAGGGCTCTACAATGAGCAGTTCTTC. The rearrangement uses TRBV4-2 and TRBJ2-1, with a weak D call TRBD1 (5 bases). Trimming took 0 bases from V and 3 from J, leaving 12 bases between them. The length of the CDR3 is 16 residues. Looked up from germline, CDR1 is LGHNA and CDR2 is YNFKEQ.

J is TRBJ1-5 and V is TRBV21-1; the table's D gene call, TRBD1, was not cross checked with the DNA. TRBV21-1 is a known pseudogene. This CDR3 is 13 amino acids long. Written as DNA, the CDR3 is TGTGCCAGCAGCACACAGGGGCATCAGCCCCAGCATTTT. Its protein is CASSTQGHQPQHF.

This clonotype was seen more than once but under ten times. CDR3 nucleotide sequence: TGTGCCAGCAGTGAAGTAGGGACTAGTAATAATGAGCAGTTCTTC. This codes for CASSEVGTSNNEQFF. The chain carries TRBV2 and TRBJ2-1; 8 bases fit TRBD2. The V gene's germline CDR1 is SNHLY and CDR2 FYNNEI. With 1 base clipped from V and 7 bases from J, the junction kept 6 bases outside the gene matches. The CDR3 has 15 amino acids.

The V gene is TRBV3-1, the J gene TRBJ1-1; 8 bases fit TRBD1. V lost 1 base, J lost 5 bases, and 6 bases stayed unmatched. This CDR3 has 15 residues. Germline loops: CDR1 LGHDT, CDR2 YNNKEL (reference sequence). CDR3 region: CASSQGSGGWTEAFF. The CDR3 nucleotides are TGTGCCAGCAGCCAAGGATCAGGGGGCTGGACTGAAGCTTTCTTT.

This clonotype turned up a few times. This chain joins TRBV14 and TRBJ2-3, with D maybe TRBD1 (6 bases). V was shortened by 3 bases and J by 2 bases, with 18 bases between the two germline ends. Germline loops: CDR1 SGHDN, CDR2 FVKESK. The CDR3 is made up of 17 amino acids. CDR3 nucleotide sequence: TGTGCCAGCAGCCACAATTCAGGGGCATTACACACAGATACGCAGTATTTT. Its protein is CASSHNSGALHTDTQYF. The entire variable domain, with the rest obtained from reference TRBV14 and TRBJ2-3, is as follows: EAGVTQFPSHSVIEKGQTVTLRCDPISGHDNLYWYRRVMGKEIKFLLHFVKESKQDESGMPNNRFLAERTGGTYSTLKVQPAELEDSGVYFCASSHNSGALHTDTQYFGPGTRLTVL.

The rearrangement uses TRBV19 and TRBJ1-6; TRBD1 matches at 7 bases. Per germline, CDR1 LNHDA and CDR2 SQIVND (reference sequence). The CDR3 covers 14 residues. Trimming took 10 bases from V and 6 from J; bases not matched to a gene: 9. This CDR3 is CATTETGLNSPLHF. CDR3 nucleotides: TGTGCCACTACCGAGACAGGGCTTAATTCACCCCTCCACTTT.

This CDR3 reads CAISGKSNEQFF. In DNA, the CDR3 is TGTGCCATCAGTGGAAAGAGCAATGAGCAGTTCTTC. The chain combines TRBV10-3 with TRBJ2-1; D is unresolved. The CDR3 loop spans 12 amino acids. Germline loops: CDR1 ENHRY, CDR2 SYGVKD. V lost 4 bases, J lost 6 bases, and 7 bases lay in between.

This clonotype was detected ten times or more. The chain is built from TRBV20-1 and TRBJ2-5, with TRBD2 identical over 10 bases. The J call may not be correct, given that the DNA end is closer to TRBJ2-7. CDR3 size: 13 residues. Germline V gene data show CDR1 as DFQATT and CDR2 as SNEGSKA (reference sequence). The CDR3 sequence: CSAIAGGPYEQYF. CDR3 sequence (DNA): TGCAGTGCTATAGCGGGGGGCCCATACGAGCAGTACTTC.

This clonotype occurred a few times. The chain combines TRBV7-2 with TRBJ2-5; D may be TRBD1 (6 bases). Per the germline V gene, CDR1 is SGHTA and CDR2 is FQGNSA. V was shortened by 1 base and J by 5 bases, with 11 bases between the two germline ends. The CDR3 consists of 14 residues. The CDR3 spells CASSLEGQLETQYF. The CDR3 DNA is TGTGCCAGCAGCTTAGAAGGACAGTTGGAGACCCAGTACTTC.

V and J are TRBV20-1 and TRBJ2-5, with TRBD2 identical over 11 bases. The CDR3 runs to 15 residues. Germline V gene data show CDR1 as DFQATT and CDR2 as SNEGSKA (reference sequence). V shed 3 bases and J 2 bases; nucleotides not matched to a gene: 5. Here the CDR3 reads CSASLAGGSQETQYF. The CDR3 region has the DNA TGCAGTGCTAGCTTAGCGGGAGGGTCACAAGAGACCCAGTACTTC.

V and J are TRBV20-1 and TRBJ1-2; no reliable D call. The CDR3 is made up of 11 amino acids. The germline V and J ends were trimmed by 3 bases and 3 bases, with 5 bases remaining between them. Germline-derived CDR1 and CDR2 are DFQATT and SNEGSKA (reference sequence). CDR3 in amino acids: CSARHYYGYTF. CDR3 nucleotides: TGCAGTGCTAGGCACTACTATGGCTACACCTTC.

The rearrangement uses TRBV6-1 and TRBJ1-2; possible D gene TRBD1, 5 bases. The CDR3 has 12 residues. CDR1 and CDR2 from the germline V gene are MNHNS and SASEGT. V lost 3 bases and J lost 7, with 9 bases in between. DNA for the CDR3: TGTGCCAGCAGTGACCGAGGGGCTGGCTACACCTTC. This gives the protein CASSDRGAGYTF.

This chain joins TRBV27 and TRBJ2-1; 10 bases match TRBD2. The CDR3 has 20 residues. Germline V gene lookup returns CDR1 MNHEY and CDR2 SMNVEV (reference sequence). With 3 bases clipped from V and 1 base from J, the junction kept 15 bases outside the gene matches. The CDR3, as DNA: TGTGCCAGCAGTTTGAGGGGGACCGTCTTAGCGGGGGGTTCCTACAATGAGCAGTTCTTC. As protein: CASSLRGTVLAGGSYNEQFF.

Only one count was recorded for this clonotype. The chain recombines TRBV3-1 with TRBJ2-2; D remains ambiguous. Germline lookup yields CDR1 LGHDT and CDR2 YNNKEL (reference sequence). The V gene lost 0 bases and the J gene lost 3 bases, with 8 bases spanning the gap. There are 15 residues in the CDR3. The DNA of the CDR3 is TGTGCCAGCAGCCAAGAACTCGGTTACACCGGGGAGCTGTTTTTT. Protein sequence: CASSQELGYTGELFF.

This clonotype was recorded a few times. The J gene is TRBJ1-1, the V gene TRBV29-1; D possibly corresponds to TRBD1 (5 bases). Germline V gene sequence: CDR1 SQVTM, CDR2 ANQGSEA. Trimming removed 4 bases from V and 4 bases from J, with 16 bases in between. The CDR3 covers 14 residues. The CDR3 bases are TGCAGCGTTGGGGGTCGCAGGGAGATCACTGAAGCTTTCTTT. Its protein product is CSVGGRREITEAFF.

This clonotype was seen a few times. The chain employs TRBV14 and TRBJ1-4, with 9 bases lining up with TRBD1. Germline V gives CDR1 SGHDN, CDR2 FVKESK. The CDR3 consists of 15 residues. V lost 6 bases to trimming and J lost 6 bases; unmatched junction nucleotides: 8. As DNA, the CDR3 is TGTGCCAGCAGAGCCACAGGGGGCATAGATGAAAAACTGTTTTTT. It specifies CASRATGGIDEKLFF.

The chain links TRBV6-5 to TRBJ1-2; the D gene is possibly TRBD1 (5 bases). Trimming pared 10 bases from V and 8 bases from J, leaving 23 bases between. The germline V gene has CDR1 MNHEY and CDR2 SVGAGI. The CDR3 spans 14 residues. In DNA form, the CDR3 reads TGTGCCATTCTTCTAGTTTGGGGCAAGCGAGGCTACACCTTC. Translating gives CAILLVWGKRGYTF.

The CDR3 protein is CATSDTLLAGDGNEQFF. The CDR3, as DNA: TGTGCCACCAGTGATACCCTCCTAGCGGGAGATGGTAATGAGCAGTTCTTC. This chain joins TRBV24-1 and TRBJ2-1; 10 bases fit TRBD2. This CDR3 spans 17 amino acids. Germline values: CDR1 KGHDR, CDR2 SFDVKD. Losses at the gene ends were 3 bases for V and 7 bases for J; bases not matched to a gene: 11.